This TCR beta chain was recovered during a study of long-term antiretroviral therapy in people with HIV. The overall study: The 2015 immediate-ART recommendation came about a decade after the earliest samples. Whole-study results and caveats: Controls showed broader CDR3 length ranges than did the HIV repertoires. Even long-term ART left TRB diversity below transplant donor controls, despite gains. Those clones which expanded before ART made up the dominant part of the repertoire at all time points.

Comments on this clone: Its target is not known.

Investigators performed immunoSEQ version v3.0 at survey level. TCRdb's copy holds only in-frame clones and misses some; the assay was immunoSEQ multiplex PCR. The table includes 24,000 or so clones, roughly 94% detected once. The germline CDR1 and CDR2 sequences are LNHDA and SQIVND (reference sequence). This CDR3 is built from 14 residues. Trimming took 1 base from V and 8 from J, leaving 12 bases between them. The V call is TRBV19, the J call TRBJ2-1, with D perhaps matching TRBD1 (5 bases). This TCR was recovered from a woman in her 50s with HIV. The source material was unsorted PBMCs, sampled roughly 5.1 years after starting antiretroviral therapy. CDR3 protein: CASSIGQGLDEQFF. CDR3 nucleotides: TGTGCCAGTAGTATAGGGCAGGGCCTGGATGAGCAGTTCTTC.